This is a list of T cell receptor beta chains from one sample in a study of technical replicates of blood from a handful of donors. Using immunoSEQ multiplex PCR, the repertoire was profiled, and TCRdb retains in-frame clones only, with some absent. The repertoire consists of about 75,000 clones, with around 97% occurring once and the leading ten covering more than 0.15%. Sequenced material: T cells isolated from PBMCs. The source is a human donor in good health. Both conserved end residues are part of each CDR3. D genes are given only for firm matches. Clone size is shown for a subset of rows, as once, few, many or a class of expanded clone.

d_call clone_size j_call v_call cdr3_nt cdr3_aa
NA NA TRBJ2-2 TRBV19 TGTGCCACTCCACGGGAAGACTCGAACACCGGGGAGCTGTTTTTT CATPREDSNTGELFF
NA once TRBJ1-2 TRBV9 TGTGCCAGCAGCGAATCCGGCTATGGCTACACCTTC CASSESGYGYTF
TRBD1 NA TRBJ2-7 TRBV7-9 TGTGCCAGCAGCTCTCAGACAGGGATCTACGAGCAGTACTTC CASSSQTGIYEQYF
NA NA TRBJ1-5 TRBV10-2 TGCGCCAGCAGCCGAAGCGACGGGGAGCCCCAGCATTTT CASSRSDGEPQHF
NA NA TRBJ2-1 TRBV25-1 TGTGCCAGCAGTGGGGGCTACCGGAGAGATCCATACAATGAGCAGTTCTTC CASSGGYRRDPYNEQFF
TRBD1 NA TRBJ1-2 TRBV4-1 TGCGCCAGCAAATTAACAGGGGGACCCTCATATGGCTACACCTTC CASKLTGGPSYGYTF
TRBD1 NA TRBJ2-1 TRBV5-1 TGCGCCAGCAGCTTGGAGGTTGGGACAGCCCGCAATGAGCAGTTCTTC CASSLEVGTARNEQFF
NA NA TRBJ1-2 TRBV7-9 TGTGCCAGCAGCGAAACAGCCCGTGGCTACACCTTC CASSETARGYTF
TRBD1 NA TRBJ1-1 TRBV7-3 TGTGCCAGGAAGACAGGGGGCGCTTACACTGAAGCTTTCTTT CARKTGGAYTEAFF
TRBD2 NA TRBJ2-2 TRBV5-8 TGTGCCAGCGGCCAGGCGGGAGAACGCCCCGGGGAGCTGTTTTTT CASGQAGERPGELFF
TRBD2 NA TRBJ2-7 TRBV6-6 TGTGCCAGCAGCTACCTACAGGTAGCGGGGGAGCAGTACTTC CASSYLQVAGEQYF
TRBD2 NA TRBJ2-3 TRBV7-9 TGTGCCAGCAGCTTAATTACTAGCGGGGGGGGCACAGATACGCAGTATTTT CASSLITSGGGTDTQYF
NA NA TRBJ2-7 TRBV29-1 TGCAGCGTTACGACAGGCGCCTCAGATGAGCAGTACTTC CSVTTGASDEQYF
NA NA TRBJ2-7 TRBV2 TGTGCCAGCAAGCTCCAAAACAGGGTCTACTTTTCCTACGAGCAGTACTTC CASKLQNRVYFSYEQYF
NA NA TRBJ1-5 TRBV6-1 TGTGCCAGCAGTGAAAGGAGAAATCAGCCCCAGCATTTT CASSERRNQPQHF
TRBD1 NA TRBJ1-1 TRBV28 TGTGCCAGCAGTTCCTCGGGACAGGCGGCAAACACTGAAGCTTTCTTT CASSSSGQAANTEAFF
TRBD2 NA TRBJ2-2 TRBV4-1 TGCGCCAGCAGCCTGCTGGCTAGCGGGAGACCGATCACCGGGGAGCTGTTTTTT CASSLLASGRPITGELFF
TRBD2 NA TRBJ2-3 TRBV7-7 TGTGCCAGCAGCTCCCGTCCCATTAGAAGCGGGGGCACAGATACGCAGTATTTT CASSSRPIRSGGTDTQYF
NA NA TRBJ2-7 TRBV7-6 TGTGCCAGCAGCCTAAACAGGGATACCTACGAGCAGTACTTC CASSLNRDTYEQYF
NA NA TRBJ2-3 TRBV29-1 TGCAGCGTAATGCAGGGGCGCGAAGATACGCAGTATTTT CSVMQGREDTQYF
TRBD1 NA TRBJ1-2 TRBV5-5 TGTGCCAGCAGCTCCACAGGGGCGGGGTATGGCTACACCTTC CASSSTGAGYGYTF
NA once TRBJ1-2 TRBV29-1 TGCAGCCTCTTGAGAGAGGGAAACTATGGCTACACCTTC CSLLREGNYGYTF
NA NA TRBJ2-3 TRBV15 TGTGCCACCAGCAGAGCCGGAGGGTCAGATACGCAGTATTTT CATSRAGGSDTQYF
NA NA TRBJ2-6 TRBV5-1 TGCGCCAGCAGCTTGGCTACAGGGTCTGGGGCCAACGTCCTGACTTTC CASSLATGSGANVLTF
NA NA TRBJ1-1 TRBV11-2 TGTGCCAGCAGCCTGGGGCCAATATCGAACACTGAAGCTTTCTTT CASSLGPISNTEAFF
NA NA TRBJ2-1 TRBV18 TGTGCCAGCTCTCGGACAGTCAATGAGCAGTTCTTC CASSRTVNEQFF
NA NA TRBJ2-5 TRBV7-2 TGTGCCAGCAGCTTTGGGTCGGGAGAGACCCAGTACTTC CASSFGSGETQYF
NA NA TRBJ2-1 TRBV1 TGCACCAGCAGCCCGACTAGCGGGAGTTTCCCCTACAATGAGCAGTTCTTC CTSSPTSGSFPYNEQFF
TRBD1 NA TRBJ1-4 TRBV7-9 TGTGCCAGCAGCGATACAGGGGGCGGGGGAAATGAAAAACTGTTTTTT CASSDTGGGGNEKLFF
TRBD1 NA TRBJ1-4 TRBV9 TGTGCCAGCAGCAAAGACAGGGATAGTGAAAAACTGTTTTTT CASSKDRDSEKLFF
TRBD2 NA TRBJ2-2 TRBV5-5 TGTGCCAGCAGCTTGGCCGGCGGGAGGGACACCGGGGAGCTGTTTTTT CASSLAGGRDTGELFF
TRBD1 NA TRBJ1-5 TRBV19 TGTGCCAGTAGGAGGGACAGGGGGCTCGATCAGCCCCAGCATTTT CASRRDRGLDQPQHF
NA NA TRBJ1-6 TRBV7-9 TGTGCCAGCAGCTTAATTCAGGGCGTTAATTCACCCCTCCACTTT CASSLIQGVNSPLHF
NA NA TRBJ2-3 TRBV30 TGTGCCTGGAGCCTCAGCACAGATACGCAGTATTTT CAWSLSTDTQYF
NA once TRBJ1-2 TRBV10-3 TGTGCCATCAGTGATCTCGACAGTCCAAACTATGGCTACACCTTC CAISDLDSPNYGYTF
NA NA TRBJ2-2 TRBV11-2 TGTGCCAGCAGCTTCGACAACCGGGGCGGGGAGCTGTTTTTT CASSFDNRGGELFF
NA NA TRBJ2-7 TRBV11-3 TGTGCCAGCAGCGTTGGCCCCTACGAGCAGTACTTC CASSVGPYEQYF
NA NA TRBJ1-4 TRBV30 TGTGCCTGGACCGCGACTACGGGTGGGGAAAAACTGTTTTTT CAWTATTGGEKLFF
NA NA TRBJ2-3 TRBV7-9 TGTGCCAGCAGCCCGAGGGGGGGACGGCACACAGATACGCAGTATTTT CASSPRGGRHTDTQYF
NA NA TRBJ1-5 TRBV28 TGTGCCAGCAGTTTCTCGCCCCAGAGGTATAGCAATCAGCCCCAGCATTTT CASSFSPQRYSNQPQHF
NA NA TRBJ2-7 TRBV7-2 TGTGCCAGCAGCCCCCCTCACCCCGGGGAGCAGTACTTC CASSPPHPGEQYF
TRBD2 NA TRBJ2-1 TRBV4-1 TGCGCCAGCAGCTTAAGGACTAGCGGGTCCTACAATGAGCAGTTCTTC CASSLRTSGSYNEQFF
NA NA TRBJ1-2 TRBV5-6 TGTGCCAGCAGCTTGCCCCTCGGTCCTAATGGCTACACCTTC CASSLPLGPNGYTF
NA few TRBJ2-5 TRBV5-4 TGTGCCAGCAGCGGAGGGACAGTCCAAGAGACCCAGTACTTC CASSGGTVQETQYF
TRBD1 once TRBJ1-2 TRBV19 TGTGCCAGTAGTATAGGACAGGGGGCTAACTATGGCTACACCTTC CASSIGQGANYGYTF
TRBD2 NA TRBJ2-1 TRBV6-4 TGTGCCAGCAGTGACTCGGTTTCTAGCGGGTACAATGAGCAGTTCTTC CASSDSVSSGYNEQFF
TRBD1 NA TRBJ1-1 TRBV19 TGTGCCAGTAGTATAGTGTACCAGGGGGGGAACACTGAAGCTTTCTTT CASSIVYQGGNTEAFF
TRBD2 NA TRBJ2-2 TRBV10-3 TGTGCCATCCCCATGGCGGGAGGGACGAACACCGGGGAGCTGTTTTTT CAIPMAGGTNTGELFF
NA NA TRBJ1-1 TRBV10-1 TGCGCCAGCGTTGGTACAGACCGGAACACTGAAGCTTTCTTT CASVGTDRNTEAFF
NA NA TRBJ1-4 TRBV7-9 TGTGCCAGCACCGATGACAGCGATAATGAAAAACTGTTTTTT CASTDDSDNEKLFF
TRBD1 NA TRBJ2-3 TRBV19 TGTGCCAGTACCATTGGGGGACAGGGCCTGGATACGCAGTATTTT CASTIGGQGLDTQYF
NA NA TRBJ2-5 TRBV7-6 TGTGCCAGCAGCCCGGGGGGACAGGTTCAAGAGACCCAGTACTTC CASSPGGQVQETQYF
TRBD1 once TRBJ2-3 TRBV5-8 TGTGCCAGCAGCGAGACAGGGGAGGCCGATACGCAGTATTTT CASSETGEADTQYF
TRBD2 NA TRBJ2-1 TRBV6-5 TGTGCCAGCAGTTACGAGAGCGGGAGCTACAATGAGCAGTTCTTC CASSYESGSYNEQFF
NA NA TRBJ1-4 TRBV7-9 TGTGCCAGCAGCTCCGGTCCAGCGGGGAGAAGTGAAAAACTGTTTTTT CASSSGPAGRSEKLFF
NA NA TRBJ2-1 TRBV12-2 TGTGCAAGTCGCCCACGACTAGCGGGAGATAAGAATGAGCAGTTCTTC CASRPRLAGDKNEQFF
TRBD1 NA TRBJ1-6 TRBV7-2 TGTGCCAGCAGCTTAGCCGGCTCCGGGACAGGCGATTCACCCCTCCACTTT CASSLAGSGTGDSPLHF
NA NA TRBJ2-3 TRBV29-1 TGCAGCGTTGAAGAATACTACCAGCCCACAGATACGCAGTATTTT CSVEEYYQPTDTQYF